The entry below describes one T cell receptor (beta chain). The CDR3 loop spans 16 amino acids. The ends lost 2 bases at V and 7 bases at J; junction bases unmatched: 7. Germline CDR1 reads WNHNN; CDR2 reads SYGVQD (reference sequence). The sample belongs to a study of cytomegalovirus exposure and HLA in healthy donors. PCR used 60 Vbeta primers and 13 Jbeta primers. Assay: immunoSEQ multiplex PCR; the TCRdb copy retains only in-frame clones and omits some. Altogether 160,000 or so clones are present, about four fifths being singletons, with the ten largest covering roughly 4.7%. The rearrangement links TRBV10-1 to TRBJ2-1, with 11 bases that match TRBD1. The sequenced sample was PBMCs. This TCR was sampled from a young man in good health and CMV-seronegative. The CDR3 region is CASSEAGQGARNEQFF. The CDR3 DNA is TGCGCCAGCAGTGAGGCCGGACAGGGGGCTCGTAATGAGCAGTTCTTC.